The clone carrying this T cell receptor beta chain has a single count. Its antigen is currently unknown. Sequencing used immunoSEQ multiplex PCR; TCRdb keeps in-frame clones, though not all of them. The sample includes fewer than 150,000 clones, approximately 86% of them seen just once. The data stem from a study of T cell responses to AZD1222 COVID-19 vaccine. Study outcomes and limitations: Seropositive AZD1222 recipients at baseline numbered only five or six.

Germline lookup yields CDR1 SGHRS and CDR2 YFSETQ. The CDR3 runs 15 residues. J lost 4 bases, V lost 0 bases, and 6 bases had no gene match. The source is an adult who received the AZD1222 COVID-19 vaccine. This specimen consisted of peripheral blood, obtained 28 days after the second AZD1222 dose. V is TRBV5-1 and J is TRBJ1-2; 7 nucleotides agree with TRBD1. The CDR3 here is CASSLGEAGGYGYTF. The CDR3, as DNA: TGCGCCAGCAGCTTGGGGGAGGCAGGGGGCTATGGCTACACCTTC. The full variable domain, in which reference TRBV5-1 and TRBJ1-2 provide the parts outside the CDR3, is KAGVTQTPRYLIKTRGQQVTLSCSPISGHRSVSWYQQTPGQGLQFLFEYFSETQRNKGNFPGRFSGRQFSNSRSEMNVSTLELGDSALYLCASSLGEAGGYGYTFGSGTRLTVV.